This TCR delta chain comes out of a study of gamma-delta T cells after stem cell transplantation. TCRdb reprocessed the RT-PCR reads using CATT. The data hold around 2,500 delta-chain clones, with approximately 20% observed a single time. With V trimmed by 0 bases and J by 0 bases, 34 bases remained unmatched. The V gene's germline CDR1 is TSWWSYY and CDR2 QGS. The length of the CDR3 is 27 residues. The rearrangement uses TRDV1 and TRDJ1; 10 bases match TRDD3. This sequence was found in a human donor. It is not recorded whose cells these are; they may come from a transplant donor. The sample taken for sequencing was gamma-delta T cells. CDR3 DNA: TGTGCTCTTGGGGAACTATGGGCCTCTCACCCGACCCGGTGGGGGATACCGGGGTGCGGGTACACCGATAAACTCATCTTT. It is translated as CALGELWASHPTRWGIPGCGYTDKLIF.